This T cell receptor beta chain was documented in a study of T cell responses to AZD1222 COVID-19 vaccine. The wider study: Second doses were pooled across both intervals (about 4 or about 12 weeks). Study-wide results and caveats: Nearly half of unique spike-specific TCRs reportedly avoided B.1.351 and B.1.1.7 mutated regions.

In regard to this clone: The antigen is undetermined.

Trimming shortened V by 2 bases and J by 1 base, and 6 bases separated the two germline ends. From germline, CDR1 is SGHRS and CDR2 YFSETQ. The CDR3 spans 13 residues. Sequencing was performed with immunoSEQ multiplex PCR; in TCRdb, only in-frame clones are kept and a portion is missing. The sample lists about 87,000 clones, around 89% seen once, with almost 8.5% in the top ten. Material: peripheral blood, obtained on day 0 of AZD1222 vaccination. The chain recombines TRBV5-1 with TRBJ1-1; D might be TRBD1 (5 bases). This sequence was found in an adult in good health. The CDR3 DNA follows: TGCGCCAGCAGCTTCAGGGCGAACACTGAAGCTTTCTTT. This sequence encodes CASSFRANTEAFF.